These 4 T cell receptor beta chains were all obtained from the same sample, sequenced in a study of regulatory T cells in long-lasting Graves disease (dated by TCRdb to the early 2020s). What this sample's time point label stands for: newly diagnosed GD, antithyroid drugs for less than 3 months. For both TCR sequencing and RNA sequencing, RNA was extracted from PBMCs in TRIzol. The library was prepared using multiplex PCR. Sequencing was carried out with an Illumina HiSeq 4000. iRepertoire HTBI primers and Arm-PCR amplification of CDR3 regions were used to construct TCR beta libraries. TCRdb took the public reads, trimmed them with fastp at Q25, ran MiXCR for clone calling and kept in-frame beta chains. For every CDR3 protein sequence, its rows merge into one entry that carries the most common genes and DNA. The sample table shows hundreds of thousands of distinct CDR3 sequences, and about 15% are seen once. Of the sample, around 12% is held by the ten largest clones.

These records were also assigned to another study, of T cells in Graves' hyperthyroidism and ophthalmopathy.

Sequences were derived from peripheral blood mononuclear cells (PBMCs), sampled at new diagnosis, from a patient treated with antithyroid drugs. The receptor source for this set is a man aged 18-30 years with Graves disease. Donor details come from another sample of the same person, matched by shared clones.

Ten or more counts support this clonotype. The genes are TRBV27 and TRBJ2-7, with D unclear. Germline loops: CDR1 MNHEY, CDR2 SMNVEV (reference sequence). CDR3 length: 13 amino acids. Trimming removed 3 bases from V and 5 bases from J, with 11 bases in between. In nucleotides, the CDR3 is TGTGCCAGCAGTTTTTTCAATAGGGACGAGCAGTACTTC. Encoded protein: CASSFFNRDEQYF.

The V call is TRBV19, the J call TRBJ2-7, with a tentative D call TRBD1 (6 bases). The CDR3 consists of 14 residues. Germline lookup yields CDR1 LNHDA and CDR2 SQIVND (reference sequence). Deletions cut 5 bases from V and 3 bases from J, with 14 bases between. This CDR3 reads CASSQGTSYYEQYF. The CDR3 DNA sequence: TGTGCCAGTAGTCAGGGGACGAGCTACTACGAGCAGTACTTC.

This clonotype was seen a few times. CDR3: CASSSGTSGKEQFF. The CDR3 coding sequence is TGTGCCAGCAGTTCCGGGACTAGCGGAAAGGAGCAGTTCTTC. The chain couples TRBV28 to TRBJ2-1, with 11 bases lining up with TRBD2. The junction had 6 bases not matched to a gene; V was cut back by 4 bases and J by 10 bases. This CDR3 has 14 residues. Germline V gives CDR1 MDHEN, CDR2 SYDVKM.

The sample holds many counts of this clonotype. This CDR3 is CASSLGGIVYGYTF. The CDR3 DNA is TGTGCCAGCAGTTTGGGGGGTATCGTCTATGGCTACACCTTC. This chain links TRBV28 with TRBJ1-2, with D possibly TRBD1 on 5 matching bases. With 3 bases removed from V and 4 bases from J, the gap between germline ends came to 12 bases. CDR3 length equals 14 residues. Germline CDR1 reads MDHEN; CDR2 reads SYDVKM.